These 8 T cell receptor beta chains share one sample of origin, sequenced in a study of T cells in Graves' hyperthyroidism and ophthalmopathy. TCR beta CDR3 regions were amplified from RNA transcripts. The study used the HTBI primer set for a first-round RT-PCR of the TCR CDR3. MiXCR was run by TCRdb on the multiplex PCR reads, yielding one entry per CDR3 protein. The repertoire includes hundreds of thousands of distinct CDR3 sequences, roughly 15% of them detected once, and approximately 12% sits in the top ten. The specimen sequenced was blood. The receptor source for this set is a woman aged 45-65 years with Graves' ophthalmopathy.

This clonotype was seen at least ten times. The chain carries TRBV7-8 and TRBJ2-7; 14 bases map to TRBD2. Germline V gives CDR1 SGHVS, CDR2 FQNEAQ. The ends lost 5 bases at V and 2 bases at J; junction bases unmatched: 26. CDR3 length equals 23 residues. The CDR3 reads CASSPRTLTISGTSGSHPYEQYF. The CDR3 DNA reads as TGTGCCAGCAGCCCCCGTACCCTAACCATATCCGGGACTAGCGGGAGTCACCCCTACGAGCAGTACTTC.

This clonotype was detected ten times or more. The rearrangement links TRBV27 to TRBJ2-7; TRBD1 might be the D (5 bases). The V end lost 2 bases, the J end lost 4 bases, and 21 bases lay between the germline ends. Germline CDR1 and CDR2: MNHEY and SMNVEV (reference sequence). The CDR3 totals 17 residues. The CDR3 is CASSLKPVSGAGYEQYF. CDR3 coding DNA: TGTGCCAGCAGTTTAAAGCCAGTTAGTGGCGCAGGGTACGAGCAGTACTTC.

Many counts were recorded for this clonotype. In nucleotides, the CDR3 is TGTGCCAGCAGCTTAGGACAGCTCAATGAGCAGTTCTTC. Its protein product is CASSLGQLNEQFF. This rearrangement joins TRBV7-2 to TRBJ2-1; a weak D match, TRBD1 (5 bases). CDR3 length: 13 amino acids. Germline CDR1 is SGHTA and CDR2 is FQGNSA. The ends were cut back, 1 base at V and 6 bases at J, with 7 bases in the middle. The whole variable domain, filled in from reference TRBV7-2 and TRBJ2-1, reads GAGVSQSPSNKVTEKGKDVELRCDPISGHTALYWYRQSLGQGLEFLIYFQGNSAPDKSGLPSDRFSAERTGGSVSTLTIQRTQQEDSAVYLCASSLGQLNEQFFGPGTRLTVL.

This clonotype was observed many times. The J gene is TRBJ1-6, the V gene TRBV27; D ambiguous. V lost 7 bases and J 0 bases, leaving 7 bases between the germline ends. Germline CDR1 is MNHEY and CDR2 is SMNVEV (reference sequence). The CDR3 totals 14 residues. The CDR3 DNA reads TGTGCCAGCACCTTAAGCTCCTATAATTCACCCCTCCACTTT. Amino acids: CASTLSSYNSPLHF.

The sample holds many counts of this clonotype. The junction departs from the called germline gene at one end, perhaps through a read error. The V call is TRBV28, the J call TRBJ2-1; D may be TRBD1 (6 bases). Germline V gene lookup returns CDR1 MDHEN and CDR2 SYDVKM. The length of the CDR3 is 10 residues. Here the CDR3 DNA reads TGTGCCAGCAGTCACAGGGAGCGGTTCTTC. Protein sequence: CASSHRERFF.

This clonotype was detected ten times or more. V is TRBV29-1 and J is TRBJ2-4; D gene unclear. The CDR3 contains 15 residues. CDR1 is SQVTM, CDR2 ANQGSEA, per germline. The V gene lost 4 bases and the J gene lost 1 base, with 14 bases spanning the gap. The chain's CDR3 is CSVVDRRLAKNIQYF. CDR3 in DNA: TGCAGCGTTGTGGATCGACGACTCGCCAAAAACATTCAGTACTTC.

Many counts were recorded for this clonotype. The V call is TRBV20-1, the J call TRBJ1-5, with D hard to call. The CDR3 consists of 16 residues. V was trimmed by 3 bases and J by 4 bases, leaving 19 bases between them. Looked up from germline, CDR1 is DFQATT and CDR2 is SNEGSKA (reference sequence). The CDR3 region is CSASWILGVRNQPQHF. In DNA, the CDR3 is TGCAGTGCTAGTTGGATTCTGGGTGTTCGGAATCAGCCCCAGCATTTT.

The chain employs TRBV24-1 and TRBJ1-5, with a possible D match to TRBD1 (5 bases). The V end lost 2 bases, the J end lost 0 bases, and 10 bases lay between the germline ends. The CDR3 spans 16 residues. Germline V gene data show CDR1 as KGHDR and CDR2 as SFDVKD. CDR3 DNA: TGTGCCACCAGTGATTCTACGGGGGTTAGCAATCAGCCCCAGCATTTT. The encoded protein is CATSDSTGVSNQPQHF.